The 27 T cell receptor beta chains listed next were all sequenced from one sample in a study of T cells in Graves' hyperthyroidism and ophthalmopathy. Amplified TCR beta CDR3 regions derived from RNA transcripts. TCR CDR3 underwent first-round RT-PCR with the HTBI primer set. MiXCR, run by TCRdb on the multiplex PCR reads, gives a single entry per CDR3 protein. The data contain 150,000 to 200,000 distinct CDR3 sequences, about 9.4% of them singletons. The material sequenced was blood. The receptors here all came from a woman aged 18 to 35 with Graves' hyperthyroidism that later progressed to Graves' ophthalmopathy.

The chain uses TRBV5-6 and TRBJ1-1; TRBD1 is a possible D gene (5 bases). This CDR3 comprises 16 residues. V lost 2 bases to trimming and J lost 0 bases, with 14 bases between them. In germline, CDR1 is SGHDT, CDR2 YYEEEE. The CDR3, as DNA: TGTGCCAGCAGCTTTCGGAAGGGGTATTTGAACACTGAAGCTTTCTTT. Protein product: CASSFRKGYLNTEAFF.

In its sample, this clonotype was seen many times. In nucleotides, the CDR3 is TGTGCCAGCAGCCAAGATCGCGGGTACGGGGCCAACGTCCTGACTTTC. Translating it yields CASSQDRGYGANVLTF. The chain uses TRBV3-1 and TRBJ2-6; D possibly corresponds to TRBD2 (5 bases). CDR1 is LGHDT, CDR2 YNNKEL, per germline (reference sequence). The CDR3 spans 16 residues. V lost 0 bases and J 4 bases, leaving 10 bases between the germline ends.

This clonotype was detected ten times or more. Its ends do not fully match the called genes, so a read error is possible. The J gene is TRBJ2-3, the V gene TRBV28; TRBD1 matches at 10 bases. The CDR3 length is 15 residues. Germline CDR1 reads MDHEN; CDR2 reads SYDVKM. The CDR3 DNA is TGTGCCAGCAATTTACCGGGACAGGGGACAGATACGCAGTATTTT. Amino acid sequence: CASNLPGQGTDTQYF.

The chain combines TRBV10-3 with TRBJ2-5; D not certain. V was shortened by 6 bases and J by 1 base, with 9 bases between the two germline ends. This CDR3 spans 13 amino acids. Germline CDR1 reads ENHRY; CDR2 reads SYGVKD. The CDR3: CAIRRHPQETQYF. For the CDR3, the DNA is TGTGCCATCAGACGGCACCCCCAAGAGACCCAGTACTTC.

This clonotype occurred many times. V and J are TRBV7-2 and TRBJ1-2; 10 positions agree with TRBD1. This CDR3 contains 14 residues. The V gene end was trimmed by 5 bases and the J gene end by 6 bases; junction bases not matched to a gene: 6. Germline V gene lookup returns CDR1 SGHTA and CDR2 FQGNSA. CDR3 amino acids: CASSSDRGQDGYTF. The CDR3 coding sequence is TGTGCCAGCAGCAGCGACAGGGGGCAGGATGGCTACACCTTC.

This clonotype was counted a single time. Given a much more abundant clone one base away, this may be a read error. The chain joins TRBV30 to TRBJ1-1; 7 positions agree with TRBD1. CDR3 length: 13 amino acids. Trimming at V came to 1 base and at J to 6 bases, leaving 5 bases not matched to a gene. Germline CDR1 and CDR2: GTSNPN and SVGIG (reference sequence). The CDR3 is CAWSATGVAEAFF. The CDR3 DNA is TGTGCCTGGAGTGCAACAGGGGTGGCTGAAGCTTTCTTT.

This clonotype was seen ten or more times. CDR3 region: CASREQGDIGAFF. CDR3 nucleotides: TGTGCCAGTAGAGAACAGGGAGACATCGGGGCTTTCTTT. V gene TRBV19 combines with J gene TRBJ1-1, with a possible D match to TRBD1 (6 bases). V gave up 6 bases and J gave up 11 bases, with 19 bases separating them. Looked up from germline, CDR1 is LNHDA and CDR2 is SQIVND (reference sequence). This CDR3 is built from 13 residues.

The J gene is TRBJ1-6, the V gene TRBV3-1, with a possible D match to TRBD1 (5 bases). The CDR3 length is 18 residues. V lost 1 base to trimming and J lost 11 bases, with 24 bases between them. The V gene's germline CDR1 is LGHDT and CDR2 YNNKEL (reference sequence). CDR3 bases: TGTGCCAGCAGCCAAGCTTTCCGGGACGACGGTAGAATAACACCCCTCCACTTT. As protein: CASSQAFRDDGRITPLHF. The full variable domain, completed using reference TRBV3-1 and TRBJ1-6, is DTAVSQTPKYLVTQMGNDKSIKCEQNLGHDTMYWYKQDSKKFLKIMFSYNNKELIINETVPNRFSPKSPDKAHLNLHINSLELGDSAVYFCASSQAFRDDGRITPLHFGNGTRLTVT.

V usage is TRBV19 and J usage is TRBJ2-5; D ambiguous. Per germline, CDR1 LNHDA and CDR2 SQIVND (reference sequence). The V and J ends lost 3 bases and 1 base respectively, with 6 bases between them. The CDR3 contains 13 residues. CDR3 sequence: CASSISVQETQYF. As DNA, the CDR3 is TGTGCCAGTAGTATCTCGGTCCAAGAGACCCAGTACTTC.

This clonotype was picked up many times. This chain joins TRBV19 and TRBJ1-6; D is uncertain. With 3 bases removed from V and 7 bases from J, the gap between germline ends came to 7 bases. CDR3 size: 13 residues. Germline CDR1 reads LNHDA; CDR2 reads SQIVND (reference sequence). The CDR3 DNA follows: TGTGCCAGTAGTATGACGGAGAATTCACCCCTCCACTTT. Amino acid sequence: CASSMTENSPLHF. Together with reference TRBV19 and TRBJ1-6, the CDR3 gives the full variable domain: DGGITQSPKYLFRKEGQNVTLSCEQNLNHDAMYWYRQDPGQGLRLIYYSQIVNDFQKGDIAEGYSVSREKKESFPLTVTSAQKNPTAFYLCASSMTENSPLHFGNGTRLTVT.

This clonotype was seen many times. As DNA, the CDR3 is TGTGCCAGCAGTGAAGAGCGGGGATATTACGAGCAGTACTTC. Translated: CASSEERGYYEQYF. The chain employs TRBV2 and TRBJ2-7, with 7 bases aligning to TRBD2. Per germline, CDR1 SNHLY and CDR2 FYNNEI. The CDR3 sequence is 14 residues long. V trimming: 1 base; J trimming: 4 bases; junction bases outside the gene matches: 4.

The table lists this clonotype with many counts. This chain connects TRBV7-3 to TRBJ2-7, with TRBD1 matching over 8 bases. In germline, CDR1 is SGHTA, CDR2 FQGTGA. The V gene end was trimmed by 5 bases and the J gene end by 3 bases; junction bases not matched to a gene: 9. CDR3 size: 15 residues. The chain's CDR3 is CASSKTGAPYYEQYF. The DNA for the CDR3 is TGTGCCAGCAGCAAGACAGGGGCACCCTACTACGAGCAGTACTTC.

V gene TRBV5-5 combines with J gene TRBJ1-4, with a weak D call TRBD1 (6 bases). Germline CDR1 and CDR2: SGHKS and YYEKEE (reference sequence). The CDR3 length is 16 residues. Trimming cost V 4 bases and J 4 bases, with 17 bases left between them. CDR3 sequence reads: CASSLWTDLDNEKLFF. The CDR3 nucleotides read TGTGCCAGCAGCCTGTGGACAGATCTCGATAATGAAAAACTGTTTTTT.

In its sample, this clonotype was seen a few times. The chain couples TRBV4-1 to TRBJ2-1, with 8 positions matching TRBD2. V was clipped by 1 base and J by 4 bases; unmatched bases: 6. Germline loops: CDR1 MGHRA, CDR2 YSYEKL. The CDR3 is 16 amino acids. CDR3 in DNA: TGCGCCAGCAGCCAAGGGTTGGCTAGCGGGTACAATGAGCAGTTCTTC. Encoded protein: CASSQGLASGYNEQFF.

This clonotype was seen repeatedly, ten times or more. V and J are TRBV5-1 and TRBJ2-2, with unresolved D. This CDR3 region has 14 residues. Germline V gives CDR1 SGHRS, CDR2 YFSETQ. Trimming pared 5 bases from V and 0 bases from J, leaving 8 bases between. CDR3 in amino acids: CASRSSANTGELFF. CDR3 DNA sequence: TGCGCCAGCAGAAGTTCCGCGAACACCGGGGAGCTGTTTTTT.

This clonotype was counted ten times or more. The rearrangement uses TRBV28 and TRBJ2-1, with 7 bases aligning to TRBD2. The germline V gene has CDR1 MDHEN and CDR2 SYDVKM. V gave up 3 bases and J gave up 4 bases; unmatched junction bases: 3. The CDR3 runs 14 residues. CDR3: CASSLASGYNEQFF. The CDR3 coding sequence is TGTGCCAGCAGTTTGGCTAGCGGTTACAATGAGCAGTTCTTC.

In its sample, this clonotype was seen many times. This rearrangement joins TRBV2 to TRBJ1-5; perhaps TRBD1 as D (6 bases). Germline loops: CDR1 SNHLY, CDR2 FYNNEI. This CDR3 region has 13 residues. The ends were cut back, 8 bases at V and 4 bases at J, with 12 bases in the middle. The CDR3 DNA reads as TGTGCCAGCGGGGGGCATTCGAATCAGCCCCAGCATTTT. It translates to CASGGHSNQPQHF.

This sequence joins TRBV11-2 and TRBJ2-1; 11 nucleotides align to TRBD1. V dropped 0 bases and J dropped 9; count of bases not matched to a gene: 7. Germline CDR1 and CDR2: SGHAT and FQNNGV. CDR3 length: 16 amino acids. CDR3 sequence: CASSLEGQGVRVEQFF. CDR3 sequence (DNA): TGTGCCAGCAGCTTAGAGGGACAGGGGGTGAGGGTTGAGCAGTTCTTC. Supplemented by reference TRBV11-2 and TRBJ2-1, the full variable domain reads EAGVAQSPRYKIIEKRQSVAFWCNPISGHATLYWYQQILGQGPKLLIQFQNNGVVDDSQLPKDRFSAERLKGVDSTLKIQPAKLEDSAVYLCASSLEGQGVRVEQFFGPGTRLTVL.

The chain links TRBV4-1 to TRBJ2-5, with D perhaps matching TRBD1 (5 bases). Germline V lookup: CDR1 MGHRA, CDR2 YSYEKL. CDR3 length equals 14 residues. V dropped 1 base and J dropped 5 bases, with 11 bases sitting between them. The CDR3 DNA follows: TGCGCCAGCAGCCAAGGACCCTGGGGCGAGACCCAGTACTTC. As protein: CASSQGPWGETQYF.

Many counts were recorded for this clonotype. The gene calls are TRBV19 and TRBJ1-5; no definite D call. Germline assignment: CDR1 LNHDA and CDR2 SQIVND (reference sequence). The CDR3 extends over 12 amino acids. Trimming stripped 6 bases from V and 2 bases from J, with 5 bases between. CDR3 residues: CASRLGNQPQHF. The CDR3 DNA reads TGTGCCAGTAGGCTGGGCAATCAGCCCCAGCATTTT.

A few counts support this clonotype. The genes are TRBV20-1 and TRBJ2-1; D is unclear. The CDR3 is 18 residues long. Germline V lookup: CDR1 DFQATT, CDR2 SNEGSKA (reference sequence). V was shortened by 0 bases and J by 5 bases, with 23 bases between the two germline ends. Here the CDR3 DNA reads TGCAGTGCTAGAGATGGGCTAAGTGTTGGAATTACTGACAATGAGCAGTTCTTC. Protein sequence: CSARDGLSVGITDNEQFF.

The chain joins TRBV7-3 to TRBJ2-2, with unresolved D. V was pared by 2 bases and J by 4 bases, with 8 bases between. The length of the CDR3 is 14 residues. Germline V lookup: CDR1 SGHTA, CDR2 FQGTGA. The CDR3 DNA is TGTGCCAGCAGCTTATCTTTTAGCACCGGGGAGCTGTTTTTT. It translates to CASSLSFSTGELFF.

This clonotype was picked up many times. J is TRBJ1-1 and V is TRBV2; 8 nucleotides match TRBD1. Germline CDR1 and CDR2: SNHLY and FYNNEI. With 5 bases clipped from V and 1 base from J, the junction kept 6 bases outside the gene matches. This CDR3 spans 15 amino acids. The CDR3 region is CASSSRGQGNTEAFF. The DNA of the CDR3 is TGTGCCAGCAGTTCCAGGGGGCAGGGGAACACTGAAGCTTTCTTT.

Concerning this clonotype: This sequence may be a read error, since a much larger clone differs from it by one base. The V gene is TRBV20-1, the J gene TRBJ2-3, with 9 bases matching TRBD2. Per germline, CDR1 DFQATT and CDR2 SNEGSKA (reference sequence). The trim removed 1 base at V and 1 base at J, leaving 15 bases unmatched. The CDR3 spans 19 residues. CDR3 sequence: CSARAGGRAGGTRTDTQYF. DNA of the CDR3: TGCAGTGCTAGAGCTGGGGGCAGAGCGGGAGGAACCCGCACAGATACGCAGTATTTT.

This clonotype was recorded at least ten times. V gene TRBV6-1 combines with J gene TRBJ1-1, with D tentatively TRBD1 (5 bases). This CDR3 has 14 amino acids. Germline lookup yields CDR1 MNHNS and CDR2 SASEGT. V lost 3 bases, J lost 4 bases, and 12 bases lay in between. CDR3 residues: CASSDRARGTEAFF. The CDR3 DNA reads as TGTGCCAGCAGTGACAGGGCTCGGGGCACTGAAGCTTTCTTT.

The sample holds a few counts of this clonotype. This chain uses TRBV3-1 with TRBJ2-7, with D perhaps matching TRBD1 (7 bases). The ends were cut back, 5 bases at V and 6 bases at J, with 23 bases in the middle. The CDR3 loop spans 16 amino acids. In germline, CDR1 is LGHDT, CDR2 YNNKEL (reference sequence). The CDR3 is CASSATSGGLRGEQYF. DNA for the CDR3: TGTGCCAGCAGCGCTACCTCAGGGGGACTCCGGGGCGAGCAGTACTTC.

This clonotype was detected ten times or more. The chain recombines TRBV2 with TRBJ1-1; tentatively, D is TRBD1 (5 bases). This CDR3 spans 13 amino acids. Germline V gene lookup returns CDR1 SNHLY and CDR2 FYNNEI. V was pared by 0 bases and J by 7 bases, with 9 bases between. The CDR3 bases are TGTGCCAGCAGTGAAGCCCGACAGCATGAAGCTTTCTTT. Its protein product is CASSEARQHEAFF.